This TCR beta chain stems from a study of naive and memory T cell subsets. The beta constant-region primer was an equimolar mix of two oligonucleotides covering TRBC1 and TRBC2. Nested alpha and beta constant-region primers with the SP2 primer drove four PCR rounds on ligated cDNA. Using its own MiXCR run on the UMI-ligation and nested PCR reads, TCRdb lists one record per CDR3 protein. The repertoire holds approximately 8,100 distinct CDR3 sequences, with roughly 29% as singletons. The CDR3 contains 15 residues. The V end was cut by 3 bases, the J end by 4 bases, with 16 bases between. Germline assignment: CDR1 GTSNPN and CDR2 SVGIG (reference sequence). Separate alpha and beta amplification began at the second PCR step. After CD4 positive bead selection, the CD4-negative fraction gave CD8 T cells.

This chain joins TRBV30 and TRBJ2-1; the D is unclear. What was sequenced was CD8+ TEMRA cells from blood. Documented subset: effector memory re-expressing CD45RA, CD45RA+ CD27-. The clonotype comes from a human donor in good health. The CDR3 nucleotides are TGTGCCTGGAGCACGGGTTGGGGTGGGTACAATGAGCAGTTCTTC. Its protein is CAWSTGWGGYNEQFF.